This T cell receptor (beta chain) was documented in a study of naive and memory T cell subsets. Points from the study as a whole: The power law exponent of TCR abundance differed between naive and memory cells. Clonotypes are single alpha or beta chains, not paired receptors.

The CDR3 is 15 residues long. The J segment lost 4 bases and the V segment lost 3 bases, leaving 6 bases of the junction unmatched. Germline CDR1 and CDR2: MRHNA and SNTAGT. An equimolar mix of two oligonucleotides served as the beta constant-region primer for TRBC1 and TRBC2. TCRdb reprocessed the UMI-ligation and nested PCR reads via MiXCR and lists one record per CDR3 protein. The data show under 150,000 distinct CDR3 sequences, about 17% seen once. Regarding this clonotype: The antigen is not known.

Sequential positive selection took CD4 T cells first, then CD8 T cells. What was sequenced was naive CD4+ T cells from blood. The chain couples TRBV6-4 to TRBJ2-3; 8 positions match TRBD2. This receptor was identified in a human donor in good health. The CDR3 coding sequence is TGTGCCAGCAGTGAGCAGTTCGGGAGGGCAGATACGCAGTATTTT. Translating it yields CASSEQFGRADTQYF.